These 24 T cell receptor beta chains came from one sample sequenced in a study of cytomegalovirus exposure and HLA in healthy donors. With 60 Vbeta and 13 Jbeta primers, the PCR was carried out. Assay used: immunoSEQ multiplex PCR; TCRdb lists only in-frame clones, some missing. This sample has around 99,000 clones, with 77% found just once. The sample comprised PBMCs. All receptors derive from a male donor in good health and CMV-seronegative.

The rearrangement uses TRBV6-6 and TRBJ2-7; TRBD2 matches 13 bases. Germline-derived CDR1 and CDR2 are MNHNY and SVGAGI (reference sequence). Trimming at V came to 6 bases and at J to 0 bases, leaving 2 bases not matched to a gene. The CDR3 totals 15 residues. The CDR3 sequence: CASRGTSGNSYEQYF. Written as DNA, the CDR3 is TGTGCCAGCAGGGGGACTAGCGGGAACTCCTACGAGCAGTACTTC.

The V and J genes are TRBV27 and TRBJ1-2; tentatively, D is TRBD1 (5 bases). V lost 3 bases and J lost 7, with 21 bases in between. CDR3 length equals 16 residues. The germline CDR1 and CDR2 sequences are MNHEY and SMNVEV (reference sequence). Here the CDR3 DNA reads TGTGCCAGCAGTTTGGGGCAGGCGCCAGCGTTGGTTGGCTACACCTTC. It specifies CASSLGQAPALVGYTF.

CDR3 sequence reads: CASSFAGEETQYF. Here the CDR3 DNA reads TGTGCCAGCAGCTTCGCAGGGGAAGAGACCCAGTACTTC. This chain uses TRBV11-2 with TRBJ2-5, with D possibly TRBD1 on 6 matching bases. Germline CDR1 reads SGHAT; CDR2 reads FQNNGV. This CDR3 has 13 residues. V lost 3 bases and J 3 bases, leaving 8 bases between the germline ends.

The rearrangement joins TRBV29-1 to TRBJ2-7; TRBD2 matches at 10 bases. V gave up 5 bases and J gave up 2 bases; unmatched junction bases: 3. Per germline, CDR1 SQVTM and CDR2 ANQGSEA. CDR3 length: 13 amino acids. The CDR3 spells CSVILAGTYEQYF. CDR3 nucleotides: TGCAGCGTTATACTAGCGGGAACCTACGAGCAGTACTTC.

This chain uses TRBV10-1 with TRBJ2-7, with 7 bases lining up with TRBD2. This CDR3 region has 16 residues. The J segment lost 3 bases and the V segment lost 2 bases, leaving 10 bases of the junction unmatched. The V gene's germline CDR1 is WNHNN and CDR2 SYGVQD (reference sequence). DNA for the CDR3: TGCGCCAGCAGTGAGGACCCCCCGGGACTACGCTACGAGCAGTACTTC. This gives the protein CASSEDPPGLRYEQYF.

The CDR3 DNA is TGTGCCAGCCGGACAGGGGGGAGTTACACTGAAGCTTTCTTT. Amino acid sequence: CASRTGGSYTEAFF. This chain links TRBV27 with TRBJ1-1; TRBD1 agrees at 10 bases. Germline V gene sequence: CDR1 MNHEY, CDR2 SMNVEV (reference sequence). This CDR3 has 14 residues. V lost 8 bases and J lost 3; bases outside the gene matches: 6.

V gene TRBV7-9 combines with J gene TRBJ2-5, with 8 nucleotides matching TRBD1. The CDR3 extends over 14 amino acids. The germline gives CDR1 SEHNR, CDR2 FQNEAQ (reference sequence). V gave up 3 bases and J gave up 7 bases; unmatched junction bases: 7. The CDR3: CASSFDRGQGTQYF. CDR3 nucleotides: TGTGCCAGCAGCTTTGACAGGGGTCAGGGGACCCAGTACTTC.

The chain uses TRBV28 and TRBJ2-7; possible D gene TRBD2, 6 bases. Per germline, CDR1 MDHEN and CDR2 SYDVKM. The CDR3 has 15 residues. V was cut by 3 bases and J by 4 bases, with 16 bases left in between. The CDR3 loop reads CASSFPTSIGYEQYF. The CDR3 nucleotides are TGTGCCAGCAGTTTCCCTACTAGCATTGGGTACGAGCAGTACTTC.

The V call is TRBV10-2, the J call TRBJ2-2; D perhaps matches TRBD2 (6 bases). The CDR3 is 14 amino acids. Germline CDR1 is WSHSY and CDR2 is SAAADI. Trimming cost V 4 bases and J 3 bases, with 9 bases left between them. CDR3 region: CASSGLAYTGELFF. The DNA of the CDR3 is TGCGCCAGCAGTGGGCTAGCGTACACCGGGGAGCTGTTTTTT.

The chain links TRBV9 to TRBJ2-1, with TRBD2 matching 12 bases. The CDR3 contains 15 residues. The V and J ends lost 2 bases and 5 bases, in that order; junction bases with no gene match: 2. CDR1 and CDR2 from the germline V gene are SGDLS and YYNGEE. Written as DNA, the CDR3 is TGTGCCAGCAGCGTCGGGACTAGCGGGCACAATGAGCAGTTCTTC. Amino acid sequence: CASSVGTSGHNEQFF. Filled out from reference TRBV9 and TRBJ2-1, the complete variable domain reads DSGVTQTPKHLITATGQRVTLRCSPRSGDLSVYWYQQSLDQGLQFLIQYYNGEERAKGNILERFSAQQFPDLHSELNLSSLELGDSALYFCASSVGTSGHNEQFFGPGTRLTVL.

The gene calls are TRBV5-8 and TRBJ2-7; 9 bases are shared with TRBD1. Germline lookup yields CDR1 SGHTS and CDR2 YDEGEE. The V and J ends lost 0 bases and 3 bases, in that order; junction bases with no gene match: 7. The CDR3 contains 16 residues. The CDR3 nucleotides are TGTGCCAGCAGCTTGGCCTCCGGGACAGGGAACTACGAGCAGTACTTC. Its protein is CASSLASGTGNYEQYF.

The chain joins TRBV28 to TRBJ1-5, with 7 nucleotides matching TRBD1. CDR3 size: 15 residues. Germline lookup yields CDR1 MDHEN and CDR2 SYDVKM. The V and J ends lost 5 bases and 1 base, in that order; junction bases with no gene match: 5. CDR3 residues: CASSHQGVSNQPQHF. The CDR3, as DNA: TGTGCCAGCAGTCATCAGGGGGTCAGCAATCAGCCCCAGCATTTT.

In this sample, this clone turned up a few times. V gene TRBV27 combines with J gene TRBJ2-3, with 11 bases lining up with TRBD1. The germline V gene encodes CDR1 MNHEY and CDR2 SMNVEV (reference sequence). This CDR3 is 16 amino acids long. Trimming at V came to 6 bases and at J to 3 bases, leaving 8 bases not matched to a gene. The CDR3 sequence is CASRNFGQGATDTQYF. The CDR3 nucleotides read TGTGCCAGCAGGAACTTCGGACAGGGGGCAACAGATACGCAGTATTTT.

This chain connects TRBV5-1 to TRBJ2-2; TRBD1 matches at 11 bases. The CDR3 is 15 amino acids. Germline loops: CDR1 SGHRS, CDR2 YFSETQ. J gave up 4 bases and V 5 bases, and 4 bases lay outside the gene matches. CDR3 nucleotides: TGCGCCAGCAGACCCGGGACAGGGGGCACCGGGGAGCTGTTTTTT. Amino acid sequence: CASRPGTGGTGELFF. Based on the CDR3 plus reference TRBV5-1 and TRBJ2-2, the full variable domain is KAGVTQTPRYLIKTRGQQVTLSCSPISGHRSVSWYQQTPGQGLQFLFEYFSETQRNKGNFPGRFSGRQFSNSRSEMNVSTLELGDSALYLCASRPGTGGTGELFFGEGSRLTVL.

The J gene is TRBJ1-2, the V gene TRBV6-4; 11 bases line up with TRBD1. This CDR3 contains 14 residues. V trimming: 6 bases; J trimming: 6 bases; junction bases outside the gene matches: 6. The germline CDR1 and CDR2 sequences are MRHNA and SNTAGT. The CDR3 DNA sequence: TGTGCCAGCAGCCTCGGACAGGGGGCGGATGGCTACACCTTC. It codes for CASSLGQGADGYTF.

The rearrangement links TRBV7-2 to TRBJ2-5, with 9 bases aligning to TRBD2. Germline values: CDR1 SGHTA, CDR2 FQGNSA. V trimming: 6 bases; J trimming: 10 bases; junction bases outside the gene matches: 3. The CDR3 has 11 residues. The DNA of the CDR3 is TGTGCCAGCAGGGCGGGGGGGTTCCAGTACTTC. Protein sequence: CASRAGGFQYF.

Here the CDR3 DNA reads TGTGCCAGCAGTGCCCGGGACAGGGGTCACGAGCAGTACTTC. Translated, it gives CASSARDRGHEQYF. This chain connects TRBV27 to TRBJ2-7; 10 bases line up with TRBD1. J was trimmed by 5 bases and V by 5 bases; bases with no gene match: 6. The CDR3 totals 14 residues. The V gene's germline CDR1 is MNHEY and CDR2 SMNVEV (reference sequence).

The chain links TRBV9 to TRBJ1-1; D is unresolved. Trimming left V 4 bases short and J 0 bases short, with 7 bases between. Germline V gene data show CDR1 as SGDLS and CDR2 as YYNGEE. The CDR3 consists of 13 residues. The CDR3 loop reads CASSPTLNTEAFF. The CDR3, as DNA: TGTGCCAGCAGCCCAACACTGAACACTGAAGCTTTCTTT.

This chain joins TRBV2 and TRBJ2-3; D is unresolved. This CDR3 is 15 amino acids long. Germline V gene sequence: CDR1 SNHLY, CDR2 FYNNEI. V lost 3 bases to trimming and J lost 4 bases, with 14 bases between them. The CDR3 DNA reads as TGTGCCAGCAGTGATTTATCTCCCGTCGCAGATACGCAGTATTTT. Its translation is CASSDLSPVADTQYF.

The chain carries TRBV29-1 and TRBJ1-1, with 8 bases aligning to TRBD1. Germline trimming cut 5 bases from V and 7 bases from J; bases unmatched to any gene: 6. CDR3 length: 12 amino acids. CDR1 is SQVTM and CDR2 is ANQGSEA in the germline V gene. In DNA form, the CDR3 reads TGCAGCGTTAACCAACAGGGGGTTGAAGCTTTCTTT. Encoded protein: CSVNQQGVEAFF.

The chain joins TRBV7-2 to TRBJ2-7, with 7 positions matching TRBD1. The V segment lost 1 base and the J segment 3 bases; nucleotides outside the gene matches: 9. Germline V gene sequence: CDR1 SGHTA, CDR2 FQGNSA. CDR3 length equals 16 residues. The CDR3 protein is CASSLDPRDRNYEQYF. The DNA of the CDR3 is TGTGCCAGCAGCTTAGACCCAAGGGACAGAAACTACGAGCAGTACTTC.

This clone has a single count. V gene TRBV9 combines with J gene TRBJ2-1; 7 bases line up with TRBD1. Germline CDR1 SGDLS, CDR2 YYNGEE. This CDR3 has 14 amino acids. The V segment lost 4 bases and the J segment 9 bases; nucleotides outside the gene matches: 10. CDR3 sequence reads: CASSTRQGSSEQFF. For the CDR3, the DNA is TGTGCCAGCAGCACCAGACAGGGATCCAGTGAGCAGTTCTTC.

The J gene is TRBJ1-1, the V gene TRBV5-8, with 7 nucleotides matching TRBD1. CDR3 length: 13 residues. Trimming at V came to 3 bases and at J to 10 bases, leaving 9 bases not matched to a gene. Per germline, CDR1 SGHTS and CDR2 YDEGEE. The CDR3 coding sequence is TGTGCCAGCAGCTGGGACAGTCGGATCGGAGCTTTCTTT. Translating it yields CASSWDSRIGAFF.

V is TRBV19 and J is TRBJ1-5; D unclear. This CDR3 contains 15 residues. CDR1 and CDR2 (germline): LNHDA, SQIVND (reference sequence). V was clipped by 3 bases and J by 2 bases, with 11 bases between them. The CDR3, as DNA: TGTGCCAGTAGTATTACGTGGGAGGGCAATCAGCCCCAGCATTTT. It codes for CASSITWEGNQPQHF.